Listed below are T cell receptor beta chains from one sample, sequenced in a study of PD-1 blockade in classical Hodgkin lymphoma. TCRdb's copy holds only in-frame clones and misses some; the assay was immunoSEQ multiplex PCR. The sample includes fewer than 100,000 clones, under 90% of them seen just once. The sequencing used peripheral blood mononuclear cells (PBMCs), collected at baseline. The receptor set was obtained from a human donor with classical Hodgkin lymphoma. CDR3s include the opening cysteine and the closing phenylalanine or tryptophan. The D gene is left open where the match is weak. Expanded clones are given a class, and other clones once, few, many or no size at all.

TRBV29-1	NA	TRBD2	TRBJ2-1	TGCAGCGTTGAAGGACTAGCGGGAGCCTACAATGAGCAGTTCTTC	CSVEGLAGAYNEQFF
TRBV14	NA	NA	TRBJ2-2	TGTGCCAGCAGCCACCACTTTGGAGGCACCGGGGAGCTGTTTTTT	CASSHHFGGTGELFF
TRBV4-1	few	NA	TRBJ2-2	TGCGCCAGCAGCACGGCTAGCGAGGTCACCGGGGAGCTGTTTTTT	CASSTASEVTGELFF
TRBV4-2	NA	TRBD1	TRBJ2-7	TGTGCCAGCAGCCAAGCGACAGGGGCCTACGAGCAGTACTTC	CASSQATGAYEQYF
TRBV7-2	NA	NA	TRBJ2-1	TGTGCCAGCAGCTTAGCCGGGACACCCTACAATGAGCAGTTCTTC	CASSLAGTPYNEQFF
TRBV4-1	NA	NA	TRBJ2-7	TGCGCCAGCAGCCAAGCGGAGACCTACGAGCAGTACTTC	CASSQAETYEQYF
TRBV28	NA	TRBD2	TRBJ2-1	TGTGCCAGCAGCTTTTTACTGAGGCTAGCGGGAGGGAATGAGCAGTTCTTC	CASSFLLRLAGGNEQFF
TRBV6-1	NA	NA	TRBJ2-7	TGTGCCAGCGGGACACCGGTTTCCTACGAGCAGTACTTC	CASGTPVSYEQYF
TRBV4-1	NA	NA	TRBJ1-2	TGCGCCAGCAGCCAAGAATCCTCACGGGCAAACTATGGCTACACCTTC	CASSQESSRANYGYTF
TRBV6-5	NA	TRBD1	TRBJ1-1	TGTGCCAGCAGTCGACGGACAGGGGTAAACACTGAAGCTTTCTTT	CASSRRTGVNTEAFF
TRBV19	NA	NA	TRBJ1-1	TGTGCCAGTAGGGGCCCTGGACACACTGAAGCTTTCTTT	CASRGPGHTEAFF
TRBV5-1	NA	NA	TRBJ1-1	TGCGCCAGCAGCTTGGGATCTGCGAACACTGAAGCTTTCTTT	CASSLGSANTEAFF
TRBV4-3	NA	NA	TRBJ1-1	TGCGCCAGCAGCCAAGGCAGGAGAGGTATAACGAACACTGAAGCTTTCTTT	CASSQGRRGITNTEAFF
TRBV30	few	NA	TRBJ1-2	TGTGCCTGGAGTGAGCCGCAGGCGGATGGCTACACCTTC	CAWSEPQADGYTF
TRBV14	NA	NA	TRBJ2-1	TGTGCCAGCAGCCAAGATCAAGGCCTAGCTTCCGGCGAGCAGTTCTTC	CASSQDQGLASGEQFF
TRBV6-5	NA	TRBD2	TRBJ2-7	TGTGCCAGCAGTTCCGGGACTAGCGGAACCTACGAGCAGTACTTC	CASSSGTSGTYEQYF
TRBV6-6	NA	NA	TRBJ2-1	TGTGCCAGCAGTCCCATGGTCCTCCCTTCCTACAATGAGCAGTTCTTC	CASSPMVLPSYNEQFF
TRBV11-2	NA	NA	TRBJ2-3	TGTGCCAGCAACTTAAATGCGGGTGTGGGCGGGGATACGCAGTATTTT	CASNLNAGVGGDTQYF
TRBV28	NA	TRBD1	TRBJ2-1	TGTGCCAGCAGTTTAGATCCAGGACAGGCATTTGGTGAGCAGTTCTTC	CASSLDPGQAFGEQFF
TRBV19	once	NA	TRBJ2-7	TGTGCCAGTAGTGGGATGACCTACGAGCAGTACTTC	CASSGMTYEQYF
TRBV19	NA	TRBD2	TRBJ2-3	TGTGCCAGTAGTCCCCGAGGGGCGGGAGCCACAGATACGCAGTATTTT	CASSPRGAGATDTQYF
TRBV10-3	NA	NA	TRBJ2-1	TGTGCCATCAGTGGGGGGGCAGGGTCCTACAATGAGCAGTTCTTC	CAISGGAGSYNEQFF
TRBV6-5	NA	NA	TRBJ2-2	TGTGCCAGCAGTTACCTCGAAACCGGGGAGCTGTTTTTT	CASSYLETGELFF
TRBV15	few	NA	TRBJ2-2	TGTGCCACCAGCCTGGGCCGCGAAACCGGGGAGCTGTTTTTT	CATSLGRETGELFF
TRBV10-1	NA	TRBD1	TRBJ2-7	TGCGCCAGCAGCGATGGACAGGGGATACCCTACGAGCAGTACTTC	CASSDGQGIPYEQYF
TRBV19	NA	TRBD1	TRBJ2-1	TGTGCCAGTAGTATTAGGACAGGGGGCGTGGATGAGCAGTTCTTC	CASSIRTGGVDEQFF
TRBV30	NA	NA	TRBJ2-7	TGTGCCTGGAGTTCAACCTACGAGCAGTACTTC	CAWSSTYEQYF
TRBV25-1	NA	NA	TRBJ2-2	TGTGCCAGCAGTGAATTAGGCAGAGACACCGGGGAGCTGTTTTTT	CASSELGRDTGELFF
TRBV27	NA	TRBD2	TRBJ2-5	TGTGCCAGCGGGGGACTAGCGGGGCAAGAGACCCAGTACTTC	CASGGLAGQETQYF
TRBV30	NA	NA	TRBJ1-1	TGTGCCTGGAGCTTAGACAGGCCAAAAAGGGGCTCTGAAGCTTTCTTT	CAWSLDRPKRGSEAFF
TRBV18	NA	NA	TRBJ1-4	TGTGCCAGCTCACCAGGGCAGGGGCCGCCTTATAATGAAAAACTGTTTTTT	CASSPGQGPPYNEKLFF
TRBV2	once	TRBD1	TRBJ2-7	TGTGCCAGCAGTCCGGACAGGGCCTACGAGCAGTACTTC	CASSPDRAYEQYF
TRBV29-1	NA	TRBD1	TRBJ2-7	TGCAGCGTTCGAGGACAGGGACAACCCTACGAGCAGTACTTC	CSVRGQGQPYEQYF
TRBV29-1	NA	TRBD2	TRBJ2-7	TGCAGCGGGGGGACTAGCGGGCTTAATGAGCAGTACTTC	CSGGTSGLNEQYF
TRBV7-2	NA	TRBD1	TRBJ1-5	TGTGCCAGCAGCTTTGGACAGGGGGGATTTGGCAATCAGCCCCAGCATTTT	CASSFGQGGFGNQPQHF
TRBV10-2	NA	TRBD1	TRBJ2-1	TGCGCCAGCAGTGTCCCTGCGACAGGGACGGCCACTATCAGATACAATGAGCAGTTCTTC	CASSVPATGTATIRYNEQFF
TRBV9	few	NA	TRBJ1-1	TGTGCCAGCAGCGTCTTAGACCCCGCTGAAGCTTTCTTT	CASSVLDPAEAFF
TRBV28	NA	TRBD1	TRBJ1-2	TGTGCCAGCAGTTTGACATCGGACAGGGGGTTGAATGGCTACACCTTC	CASSLTSDRGLNGYTF
TRBV6-5	NA	NA	TRBJ1-1	TGTGCCAGCAGTTCAACGACAGGCACCATGAACACTGAAGCTTTCTTT	CASSSTTGTMNTEAFF
TRBV5-6	NA	NA	TRBJ2-6	TGTGCCAGCAGCTTGGGTCGCTCTGGGGCCAACGTCCTGACTTTC	CASSLGRSGANVLTF
TRBV19	NA	NA	TRBJ1-5	TGTGCCAGTAGTACCGTACAGGAAAATCAGCCCCAGCATTTT	CASSTVQENQPQHF
TRBV5-1	once	NA	TRBJ2-3	TGCGCCAGCAGCTTGGAACCCCTAGGGAAGGGAGATACGCAGTATTTT	CASSLEPLGKGDTQYF
TRBV4-2	NA	TRBD2	TRBJ2-7	TGTGCCAGCAGCCAAGCCGTTAGCGGGGGATACGAGCAGTACTTC	CASSQAVSGGYEQYF
TRBV6-5	medium-sized	NA	TRBJ1-2	TGTGCCAGCAGTTCCGGGGGCGATGGCTACACCTTC	CASSSGGDGYTF
TRBV6-1	NA	NA	TRBJ1-1	TGTGCCAGCAGTGCGGCAGGGGAGAACACTGAAGCTTTCTTT	CASSAAGENTEAFF
TRBV4-3	NA	NA	TRBJ2-3	TGCGCCAGCAGCCAAGACGCAGTATTAGAGGGAGATACGCAGTATTTT	CASSQDAVLEGDTQYF
TRBV28	NA	TRBD2	TRBJ2-1	TGTGCCAGCAGTTTGACTAGCGTATACAATGAGCAGTTCTTC	CASSLTSVYNEQFF
TRBV2	once	TRBD1	TRBJ2-7	TGTGCCAGCAACACGCTCGTAGGACAGGGCTCCTACGAGCAGTACTTC	CASNTLVGQGSYEQYF